The clone carrying this T cell receptor beta chain was picked up many times. Its specificity is not known. Time point described: newly diagnosed GD, antithyroid drugs for less than 3 months. Making the TCR library involved RNA that had been extracted from PBMCs. Construction of the TCR beta libraries employed iRepertoire HTBI primers in conjunction with Arm-PCR of CDR3 regions. TCRdb re-derived calls from the multiplex PCR reads in MiXCR, one entry per CDR3 protein. The data contain about 220,000 distinct CDR3 sequences, about 19% of them seen just once; the ten biggest clones take up about an eighth. This sample is part of a study of regulatory T cells in long-lasting Graves disease. General study results and limits: Newly diagnosed patients had higher TCR diversity than persistent Graves' patients did.

These data were also filed under a second study, of T cells in Graves' hyperthyroidism and ophthalmopathy. According to that study: An initial round of RT-PCR targeting the TCR CDR3 relied on the HTBI primer set. Most clonotypes expanded in thyroid above 0.001 were likewise present in blood.

The sample was peripheral blood mononuclear cells (PBMCs), taken at new diagnosis, from a patient treated with antithyroid drugs. The origin of this receptor is a woman aged 25 to 45 with Graves disease.

The CDR3: CAWSVDRGGNGYTF. CDR3 bases: TGTGCCTGGAGTGTAGACAGGGGAGGAAATGGCTACACCTTC. The gene calls are TRBV30 and TRBJ1-2; 8 bases are shared with TRBD1. V trimming: 0 bases; J trimming: 6 bases; junction bases outside the gene matches: 6. The CDR3 has 14 residues. Germline V CDR1 and CDR2: GTSNPN, SVGIG (reference sequence).